What follows is one T cell receptor (beta chain) and its context. Germline V gene sequence: CDR1 SGHAT, CDR2 FQNNGV. V gave up 5 bases and J gave up 7 bases, with 14 bases separating them. The CDR3 runs 13 residues. This specimen belongs to a study of T cell changes during pregnancy in multiple sclerosis. This table comes from immunoSEQ multiplex PCR, and its TCRdb copy is limited to in-frame clones, with some not included. The table shows over 90,000 clones, with roughly 92% occurring only once. The sequence was collected from a female donor with multiple sclerosis, enrolled in a pregnancy study. Source: peripheral blood, taken after pregnancy. This sequence joins TRBV11-2 and TRBJ1-2, with D possibly matching TRBD1 (6 bases). The CDR3 loop is CASSRAGAPGYTF. The CDR3 bases are TGTGCCAGCAGCCGGGCAGGGGCGCCTGGCTACACCTTC.